This T cell receptor beta chain was profiled in a study of identical twins. The germline gives CDR1 SGHAT, CDR2 FQDESV (reference sequence). The CDR3 is made up of 20 amino acids. V lost 5 bases, J lost 7 bases, and 20 bases stayed unmatched. Template switching introduced a universal primer site, and the cDNA bore unique molecular identifiers. TCRdb re-derived calls from the 5' RACE reads in MiXCR, one entry per CDR3 protein. The repertoire holds roughly 700,000 distinct CDR3 sequences, with about 9.4% as singletons. Notes on the study in general: Analyses of zero insertions could be partly confounded by invariant MAIT and iNKT cells. Shared out-of-frame alpha sequences (those common to twins) showed excess low generation probability.

This clonotype was seen only a few times. Its antigen is not identified. These records were also assigned to another study, of yellow fever vaccine responses in identical twins.

This TCR derives from a woman between 18 and 30 years old in good health. The gene calls are TRBV11-1 and TRBJ2-1, with TRBD2 matching 13 bases. Sequencing was performed on PBMCs. For the CDR3, the DNA is TGTGCCAGCAGCCTCGGGACAGGAGCGTTTGAACTAGCGGGGGGGAATGAGCAGTTCTTC. Protein: CASSLGTGAFELAGGNEQFF.